This T cell receptor beta chain emerged from a study of response to subunit inactivated influenza vaccine. Study results and limitations: It was suggested by the authors that few new T cells are recruited by each seasonal influenza vaccination.

The V end was cut by 2 bases, the J end by 4 bases, with 14 bases between. Germline assignment: CDR1 DFQATT and CDR2 SNEGSKA (reference sequence). CDR3 size: 15 residues. TCRdb re-called the RT-PCR reads with MiXCR, one entry per CDR3 protein. The profile shows almost 250,000 distinct CDR3 sequences, 12% of them singletons. Comment on this clonotype: Its antigen is still unknown.

This clonotype was sampled from a man over 45 who received an inactivated influenza vaccine. The chain carries TRBV20-1 and TRBJ2-2; perhaps TRBD1 as D (6 bases). The specimen comprised non-naive T cells sorted from PBMCs, sampled around two weeks before vaccination. CDR3 amino acids: CSARTPGHFTGELFF. For the CDR3, the DNA is TGCAGTGCTAGAACGCCGGGACACTTCACCGGGGAGCTGTTTTTT.